This paragraph covers one TCR beta chain sequence. What it recognizes is unknown. CD45RO-negative, CCR7-selected cells formed the naive CD8 fraction, which excluded terminally differentiated effector memory CD45RA+ cells. Assay execution proceeded at the deep level. TCRdb's table, derived via immunoSEQ multiplex PCR, lists solely in-frame clones and lacks some. The table has under 850,000 clones, 80% to 95% seen once. This sample stems from a study of shared clonotypes between healthy human individuals. Study results and limitations: Measured sharing among donors was expected to vary with sequencing depth. Clonotypes that were shared across a few donors made up about 4.5% of naive CD4 clonotypes.

Germline loops: CDR1 MNHNY, CDR2 SVGAGI (reference sequence). Trimming removed 6 bases from V and 0 bases from J, with 11 bases in between. There are 15 residues in the CDR3. This TCR was recovered from a man younger than 45 in good health. The sequenced sample was naive CD8+ T cells sorted from blood. The chain couples TRBV6-6 to TRBJ1-4, with D unresolved. DNA for the CDR3: TGTGCCAGCAGCCGAATCAGAGCAACTAATGAAAAACTGTTTTTT. Translated, it gives CASSRIRATNEKLFF.